Listed below are T cell receptor beta chains from one sample, sequenced in a study of T cells in tuberculosis. The method was immunoSEQ multiplex PCR; TCRdb's version includes in-frame clones alone and lacks a portion of them. The sample holds fewer than 40,000 clones; 86% are singletons and the top ten take under 6.5%. The sequenced sample was PBMCs, obtained at tuberculosis diagnosis. Every receptor here comes from an adult with tuberculosis. The CDR3 runs from the conserved cysteine through the conserved F or W. Fields, in order: V gene, clone size, J gene, D gene, CDR3 protein, CDR3 DNA. A D gene is named only where the DNA matches it firmly. Rows may omit the clone size; those that give it use once, few, many or a size class.

V: TRBV10-2; size: NA; J: TRBJ2-1; D: TRBD2; CDR3: CASRGLVDGNEQFF; DNA: TGCGCCAGCAGGGGACTAGTGGATGGCAATGAGCAGTTCTTC
V: TRBV6-1; size: NA; J: TRBJ1-2; D: TRBD1; CDR3: CASSEAHRQGVDGYTF; DNA: TGTGCCAGCAGTGAAGCGCATCGACAGGGGGTGGATGGCTACACCTTC
V: TRBV14; size: NA; J: TRBJ1-2; D: NA; CDR3: CATSRNYGYTF; DNA: TGTGCTACATCCAGGAACTATGGCTACACCTTC
V: TRBV28; size: NA; J: TRBJ1-2; D: NA; CDR3: CASSLEVAYGYTF; DNA: TGTGCCAGCAGTTTAGAAGTAGCCTATGGCTACACCTTC
V: TRBV28; size: NA; J: TRBJ1-2; D: TRBD1; CDR3: CASSPLGTGEGYGYTF; DNA: TGTGCCAGCAGCCCTCTCGGGACAGGGGAGGGCTATGGCTACACCTTC
V: TRBV30; size: NA; J: TRBJ2-5; D: NA; CDR3: CAWIQPPEETQYF; DNA: TGTGCCTGGATCCAACCCCCCGAGGAGACCCAGTACTTC
V: TRBV4-1; size: once; J: TRBJ2-1; D: NA; CDR3: CASSHGLAKEQFF; DNA: TGCGCCAGCAGCCACGGTCTAGCGAAGGAGCAGTTCTTC
V: TRBV2; size: NA; J: TRBJ1-1; D: NA; CDR3: CASSGRVGYTEAFF; DNA: TGTGCCAGCAGCGGGAGGGTCGGGTACACTGAAGCTTTCTTT
V: TRBV5-6; size: NA; J: TRBJ1-1; D: TRBD1; CDR3: CASSLPGTVTTEAFF; DNA: TGTGCCAGCAGCTTACCCGGGACAGTGACCACTGAAGCTTTCTTT
V: TRBV13; size: NA; J: TRBJ1-2; D: TRBD1; CDR3: CASSSGQGSKGYTF; DNA: TGTGCCAGCAGCTCGGGACAGGGATCGAAAGGCTACACCTTC
V: TRBV12-2; size: NA; J: TRBJ1-3; D: NA; CDR3: CASRFDRLGGNTIYF; DNA: TGTGCAAGTCGCTTCGACAGGTTGGGTGGAAACACCATATATTTT